This entry is about one T cell receptor beta chain. This specimen belongs to a study of blood T cell repertoires in COVID-19. Original analysis: For nucleated cells, counts were estimated from reference gene primer amplification. Clones were read by immunoSEQ multiplex PCR, and TCRdb kept only the in-frame ones, dropping some. The V and J calls and the clone size are those of that table, but D and trimming were determined from the DNA. The data contain about 140,000 clones, 70% to 90% of them singletons. CDR3 size: 14 residues. Germline V lookup: CDR1 SGHTA, CDR2 FQGNSA. The V gene end was trimmed by 4 bases and the J gene end by 7 bases; junction bases not matched to a gene: 3.

The material sequenced was peripheral blood. The genes are TRBV7-2 and TRBJ1-4; TRBD1 matches 10 bases. This TCR came from a woman in her fifties or sixties with acute or convalescent COVID-19. The CDR3: CASSSTGGVEKLFF. DNA for the CDR3: TGTGCCAGCAGCTCGACAGGGGGCGTTGAAAAACTGTTTTTT.